This record looks at one T cell receptor beta chain sequence and its context. As yet, its antigen is unknown. CDR3 length: 14 amino acids. Trimming took 10 bases from V and 2 from J, leaving 15 bases between them. The V gene's germline CDR1 is MDHEN and CDR2 SYDVKM. CD45RO-negative cells were positively selected for CCR7, leaving out terminally differentiated effector memory CD45RA+ cells. Within Nashville, Tennessee resided all donors, each a Caucasian adult. This specimen belongs to a study of shared clonotypes between healthy human individuals. Study summary: Three CD4 naive, three CD4 memory, two CD8 naive and one CD8 memory plate were used per donor.

Study findings and constraints: Estimated clonotype richness was generally higher in naive than memory subsets.

Per the study methods: Filtering differed for immunoSEQ, which gave only junction sequences without quality scores. The method was immunoSEQ multiplex PCR; TCRdb's version includes in-frame clones alone and lacks a portion of them. Clonal size and the V and J genes are those of that table, whereas D and trimming came from the DNA. The data contain around 1.9 million clones, around 93% of them seen just once; the ten biggest clones take up around 1.7%. Material: naive CD8+ T cells from PBMCs. The origin of this receptor is a man younger than 35 in good health. Some clones in this sample may be carry-over from other donors' samples. The V call is TRBV28, the J call TRBJ1-5; D is possibly TRBD1 (6 bases). The CDR3 nucleotides are TGTGCCACCTCGAGGACAGTAGGCAATCAGCCCCAGCATTTT. Its translation is CATSRTVGNQPQHF.